This TCR beta chain derives from a study of blood T cell repertoires in COVID-19. In the authors' methods: Researchers report that nucleated cell counts were estimated from reference gene primer amplification. Clones were sequenced by immunoSEQ multiplex PCR, and TCRdb holds only the in-frame ones, with some missing. That table furnishes V, J and clone size, whereas the DNA furnished D and trimming. The sample yields about 190,000 clones, around 85% seen once. The CDR3 contains 15 residues. Trimming cost V 4 bases and J 7 bases; bases outside gene matches: 7. The germline CDR1 and CDR2 sequences are GTSNPN and SVGIG (reference sequence).

Source material: peripheral blood. The TCR was taken from a man aged 30 to 39 with acute or convalescent COVID-19. The chain joins TRBV30 to TRBJ2-1, with TRBD2 matching 13 bases. CDR3 nucleotide sequence: TGTGCCTGGACCTATGGGACTAGCGGGGAGAATGAGCAGTTCTTC. Its translation is CAWTYGTSGENEQFF.